Below, 8 T cell receptor beta chains from the same sample are listed, as sequenced in a study of breast tumors, draining lymph nodes, adjacent tissues. Axillary draining lymph nodes of breast cancer patients supplied the node samples. MiXCR, run by TCRdb on the multiplex PCR reads, gives a single entry per CDR3 protein. This sample has some 230,000 distinct CDR3 sequences, with less than 45% found just once. The sequencing input was axillary lymph node tissue. These receptors all stem from a female donor with breast cancer. Some clones in this sample may be carry-over from other donors' samples.

This clonotype came up many times. The chain has TRBV7-2 and TRBJ2-1; the D gene is possibly TRBD2 (6 bases). This CDR3 contains 15 residues. Trimming stripped 5 bases from V and 5 bases from J, with 16 bases between. Germline CDR1 and CDR2: SGHTA and FQGNSA. The DNA for the CDR3 is TGTGCCAGCAGCCTCGTAGGTGCGGGGAACAATGAGCAGTTCTTC. Translated: CASSLVGAGNNEQFF.

This clonotype was recorded at least ten times. A much larger clone lies one base from this, so it may be a read error. The J gene is TRBJ1-6, the V gene TRBV6-5, with 7 positions matching TRBD1. This CDR3 has 15 amino acids. Germline assignment: CDR1 MNHEY and CDR2 SVGAGI. V trimming: 6 bases; J trimming: 8 bases; junction bases outside the gene matches: 10. The CDR3 here is CASSLQGTRDSPLHF. CDR3 coding DNA: TGTGCCAGCAGCCTACAGGGGACCCGGGATTCACCCCTCCACTTT.

This clonotype has a count of ten or more. The CDR3, as DNA: TGTGCCAGCAGTTACAAGACAGGGGACAGAAATACGCAGTATTTT. Translated, it gives CASSYKTGDRNTQYF. The chain recombines TRBV6-6 with TRBJ2-3, with TRBD1 identical over 8 bases. The V gene's germline CDR1 is MNHNY and CDR2 SVGAGI (reference sequence). This CDR3 has 15 residues. The ends lost 2 bases at V and 7 bases at J; junction bases unmatched: 8.

This sequence joins TRBV7-2 and TRBJ1-1, with D unclear. Germline-derived CDR1 and CDR2 are SGHTA and FQGNSA. There are 15 residues in the CDR3. Trimming pared 3 bases from V and 5 bases from J, leaving 16 bases between. The CDR3 region is CASSFGRSVGTEAFF. The DNA for the CDR3 is TGTGCCAGCAGCTTTGGACGGTCAGTCGGGACTGAAGCTTTCTTT.

This clonotype has a count of ten or more. The genes are TRBV4-1 and TRBJ1-5, with 10 bases fitting TRBD1. The J segment lost 1 base and the V segment lost 0 bases, leaving 9 bases of the junction unmatched. Per germline, CDR1 MGHRA and CDR2 YSYEKL. This CDR3 contains 19 residues. CDR3 nucleotides: TGCGCCAGCAGCCAAGATCACGAGCGGACAGGGGGAAGCAATCAGCCCCAGCATTTT. Translation: CASSQDHERTGGSNQPQHF.

This clonotype was detected ten times or more. This chain links TRBV6-1 with TRBJ2-7; unclear D gene. The CDR3 is made up of 13 amino acids. Germline assignment: CDR1 MNHNS and CDR2 SASEGT. The V end was cut by 8 bases, the J end by 6 bases, with 17 bases between. CDR3 in amino acids: CASWTYAKGEQYF. The CDR3 DNA sequence: TGTGCCAGCTGGACCTACGCCAAGGGCGAGCAGTACTTC.

This chain connects TRBV2 to TRBJ1-2; the D is unclear. CDR3 length: 12 residues. The germline V and J ends were trimmed by 7 bases and 0 bases, with 6 bases remaining between them. Germline V gene data show CDR1 as SNHLY and CDR2 as FYNNEI. The CDR3 spells CASTYANYGYTF. The CDR3 DNA follows: TGTGCCAGCACCTATGCTAACTATGGCTACACCTTC.

The V gene is TRBV6-2 or TRBV6-3, the J gene TRBJ2-5; TRBD1 matches 9 bases. CDR1 and CDR2 (germline): MNHEY, SVGEGT. J gave up 4 bases and V 5 bases, and 5 bases lay outside the gene matches. This CDR3 has 14 amino acids. Here the CDR3 reads CASSRPDRGETQYF. In DNA form, the CDR3 reads TGTGCCAGCAGTCGCCCGGACAGGGGAGAGACCCAGTACTTC.